This T cell receptor (beta chain) was captured in a study of cytomegalovirus exposure and HLA in healthy donors. Assay used: immunoSEQ multiplex PCR; TCRdb lists only in-frame clones, some missing. The table has 180,000 or so clones, around nine tenths seen once. Trimming cost V 6 bases and J 9 bases; bases outside gene matches: 5. This CDR3 spans 14 amino acids. Germline assignment: CDR1 SGHKS and CDR2 YYEKEE (reference sequence). The clonotype was recovered from a man aged 18 to 30 in good health and CMV-seropositive. What was sequenced was PBMCs. The rearrangement joins TRBV5-5 to TRBJ1-6, with 11 bases lining up with TRBD1. CDR3 in amino acids: CASTRDRGISPLHF. CDR3 nucleotides: TGTGCCAGCACTCGGGACAGGGGGATTTCACCCCTCCACTTT.